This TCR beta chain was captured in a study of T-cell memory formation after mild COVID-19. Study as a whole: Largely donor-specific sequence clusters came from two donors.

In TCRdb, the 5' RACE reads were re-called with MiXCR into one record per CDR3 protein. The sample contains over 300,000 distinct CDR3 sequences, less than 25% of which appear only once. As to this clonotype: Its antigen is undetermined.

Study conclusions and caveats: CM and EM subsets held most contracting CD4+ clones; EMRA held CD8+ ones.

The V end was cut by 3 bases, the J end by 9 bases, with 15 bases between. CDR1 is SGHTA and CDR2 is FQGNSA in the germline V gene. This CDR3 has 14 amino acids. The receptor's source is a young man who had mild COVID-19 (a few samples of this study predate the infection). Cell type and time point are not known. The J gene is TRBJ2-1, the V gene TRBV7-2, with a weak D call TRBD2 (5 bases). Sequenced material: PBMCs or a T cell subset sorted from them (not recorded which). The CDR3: CASSLDVRVVEQFF. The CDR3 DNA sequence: TGTGCCAGCAGCTTGGACGTGCGGGTTGTTGAGCAGTTCTTC.